Listed below are T cell receptor beta chains from one sample, sequenced in a study of radiotherapy plus CTLA-4 blockade in lung cancer. TCRdb's copy holds only in-frame clones and misses some; the assay was immunoSEQ multiplex PCR. In the table there are about 97,000 clones, around 79% of which are singletons. The specimen was peripheral blood, collected from a patient treated with radiotherapy plus ipilimumab. These receptors all come from a human donor with non-small cell lung cancer who had a partial response to radiotherapy plus ipilimumab. Some clones in this sample may be carry-over from other donors' samples. Both conserved end residues are part of each CDR3. The D gene is left open where the match is weak. Some rows have no size entry. The others give once, few or many, or a class for an expanded clone.

d_gene	j_gene	abundance	v_gene	CDR3aa	CDR3nt
-	TRBJ2-1	-	TRBV7-2	CASSLGRVNEQFF	TGTGCCAGCAGCTTAGGCAGGGTGAATGAGCAGTTCTTC
-	TRBJ2-6	-	TRBV11-3	CASSLVGAGANVLTF	TGTGCCAGCAGCTTAGTAGGGGCTGGGGCCAACGTCCTGACTTTC
TRBD1	TRBJ1-2	-	TRBV19	CASRIQGYYGYTF	TGTGCCAGTAGAATACAGGGGTACTATGGCTACACCTTC
TRBD1	TRBJ1-4	-	TRBV11-3	CASSLDRLNEKLFF	TGTGCCAGCAGCCTGGACAGGCTTAATGAAAAACTGTTTTTT
TRBD2	TRBJ2-5	-	TRBV7-9	CASSLGGGAVEETQYF	TGTGCCAGCAGCTTAGGCGGGGGGGCCGTCGAAGAGACCCAGTACTTC
-	TRBJ1-3	-	TRBV7-9	CASSSGLGNTIYF	TGTGCCAGCAGCTCCGGACTGGGAAACACCATATATTTT
-	TRBJ1-1	few	TRBV6-6	CASSYLYGGEAFF	TGTGCCAGCAGTTACCTCTACGGGGGGGAAGCTTTCTTT
TRBD1	TRBJ1-3	-	TRBV19	CASTAMDRGGNTIYF	TGTGCCAGTACCGCCATGGACAGGGGTGGAAACACCATATATTTT
-	TRBJ1-1	-	TRBV9	CASSVAGLPTEAFF	TGTGCCAGCAGCGTAGCCGGGTTACCCACTGAAGCTTTCTTT
TRBD1	TRBJ2-1	-	TRBV6-1	CASRTTGYGEQFF	TGTGCCAGCAGGACGACAGGGTACGGTGAGCAGTTCTTC
-	TRBJ1-5	-	TRBV20-1	CSARRGIHQHF	TGCAGTGCTAGGAGGGGGATCCACCAGCATTTT
-	TRBJ2-6	-	TRBV28	CASSRDWAVANVLTF	TGTGCCAGCAGTAGGGACTGGGCTGTAGCCAACGTCCTGACTTTC
TRBD1	TRBJ1-5	-	TRBV2	CASSGRDRDIGNQPQHF	TGTGCCAGCAGTGGCCGGGACAGGGATATAGGCAATCAGCCCCAGCATTTT
-	TRBJ2-4	-	TRBV4-2	CASSQGRGDIQYF	TGTGCCAGCAGCCAAGGGAGGGGAGACATTCAGTACTTC
TRBD1	TRBJ2-7	-	TRBV2	CATLRDRGYEQYF	TGTGCCACCCTCCGGGACAGGGGGTACGAGCAGTACTTC
TRBD2	TRBJ2-1	-	TRBV28	CASWTSGGTRREQFF	TGTGCCAGCTGGACTAGCGGGGGGACTAGGAGAGAGCAGTTCTTC
-	TRBJ1-6	-	TRBV14	CASSRGTRTLHF	TGTGCCAGCAGCCGAGGAACGCGAACCCTCCACTTT
TRBD2	TRBJ2-1	-	TRBV9	CASSVDGTGGRAGDEQFF	TGTGCCAGCAGCGTAGACGGCACCGGCGGGAGGGCCGGGGATGAGCAGTTCTTC
-	TRBJ2-5	-	TRBV5-1	CASSPGRGNQETQYF	TGCGCCAGCAGCCCGGGAAGAGGGAACCAAGAGACCCAGTACTTC
TRBD1	TRBJ1-1	once	TRBV6-6	CASSYSTGQGTEAFF	TGTGCCAGCAGTTACTCAACCGGACAGGGGACTGAAGCTTTCTTT
TRBD2	TRBJ2-7	-	TRBV28	CASSPPGGDLYEQYF	TGTGCCAGCAGCCCTCCGGGGGGGGACCTCTACGAGCAGTACTTC
TRBD1	TRBJ2-7	-	TRBV7-2	CASSSGTGVYEQYF	TGTGCCAGCAGCAGCGGGACAGGGGTCTACGAGCAGTACTTC
TRBD1	TRBJ2-1	-	TRBV10-3	CAISDLGTGESNEQFF	TGTGCCATCAGTGACTTGGGGACAGGGGAGTCGAATGAGCAGTTCTTC
TRBD2	TRBJ2-7	-	TRBV23-1	CARKLAGGSVYEQYF	TGCGCCAGAAAACTAGCGGGGGGTTCCGTTTACGAGCAGTACTTC
-	TRBJ1-5	-	TRBV6-1	CASSGDGTRRSPQHF	TGTGCCAGCAGTGGAGATGGGACAAGGAGGAGCCCCCAGCATTTT
-	TRBJ2-1	-	TRBV5-1	CASSLTGTGNNEQFF	TGCGCCAGCAGCTTAACCGGGACTGGCAACAATGAGCAGTTCTTC
-	TRBJ2-7	-	TRBV11-2	CASSLVQVRYEQYF	TGTGCCAGCAGCTTAGTACAGGTACGCTACGAGCAGTACTTC
TRBD1	TRBJ2-3	-	TRBV4-3	CASSQEDREADTQYF	TGCGCCAGCAGCCAAGAGGACAGGGAGGCAGATACGCAGTATTTT
-	TRBJ2-7	-	TRBV5-1	CASSLGGAGPNYEQYF	TGCGCCAGCAGCTTAGGCGGTGCAGGGCCCAACTACGAGCAGTACTTC
TRBD1	TRBJ1-4	once	TRBV18	CASSPSGTAGEKLFF	TGTGCCAGCTCCCCCTCCGGGACAGCCGGTGAAAAACTGTTTTTT
TRBD1	TRBJ1-1	-	TRBV7-2	CASSSQGVTTEAFF	TGTGCCAGCAGCTCACAGGGGGTTACCACTGAAGCTTTCTTT
-	TRBJ1-2	-	TRBV4-3	CASSQGTGVGYGYTF	TGCGCCAGCAGCCAAGGTACAGGAGTTGGCTATGGCTACACCTTC
-	TRBJ2-5	-	TRBV20-1	CSAGSGTQYF	TGCAGTGCTGGGAGTGGAACCCAGTACTTC
-	TRBJ1-3	-	TRBV9	CASLVSSGTIYF	TGTGCCAGCCTCGTAAGTTCCGGCACCATATATTTT
TRBD2	TRBJ2-1	-	TRBV11-3	CASSLPPGLASNEQFF	TGTGCCAGCAGCTTACCACCGGGACTAGCTTCAAATGAGCAGTTCTTC
TRBD1	TRBJ1-4	-	TRBV19	CASSTGTGETEKLFF	TGTGCCAGTAGTACTGGGACAGGGGAGACGGAAAAACTGTTTTTT
-	TRBJ1-3	few	TRBV5-1	CASSLAGEDTIYF	TGCGCCAGCAGCTTGGCGGGGGAGGACACCATATATTTT
-	TRBJ1-2	-	TRBV28	CASSYPTQGQGYGYTF	TGTGCCAGCAGTTACCCCACCCAGGGTCAAGGTTATGGCTACACCTTC
TRBD1	TRBJ1-6	-	TRBV30	CAWSRTGEGSPLHF	TGTGCCTGGTCCAGGACAGGGGAAGGTTCACCCCTCCACTTT
-	TRBJ1-5	-	TRBV6-6	CASSLDSSNQPQHF	TGTGCCAGCAGCCTCGACAGTAGCAATCAGCCCCAGCATTTT
TRBD1	TRBJ2-7	many	TRBV5-8	CASRRTGSTYEQYF	TGTGCCAGCAGAAGGACAGGGAGTACCTACGAGCAGTACTTC
TRBD1	TRBJ1-4	-	TRBV11-3	CASSSLTGEVVKLFF	TGTGCCAGCAGCTCCCTGACAGGGGAGGTAGTAAAACTGTTTTTT
-	TRBJ1-5	-	TRBV11-2	CASSLGGGQPQHF	TGTGCCAGCAGCTTGGGCGGAGGCCAGCCCCAGCATTTT
TRBD2	TRBJ2-5	once	TRBV10-2	CASKAGGGASWETQYF	TGCGCCAGCAAGGCCGGGGGGGGCGCGTCTTGGGAGACCCAGTACTTC